Sequencing of this T cell receptor beta chain was carried out in a study of OX40 agonist ivuxolimab in advanced cancers. Turning to this clone: Its matching antigen is unknown.

Study results and caveats: Compared with CD4+, CD8+ T cells on average had more expanded clones.

The assay was immunoSEQ multiplex PCR, and TCRdb's table has in-frame clones only and misses some. The sample records tens of thousands of clones, approximately 91% being singletons. The sample was CD4+ or CD8+ T cells sorted from blood, taken in a trial of the OX40 agonist ivuxolimab. This TCR derives from an adult with an advanced solid tumor such as melanoma, head and neck, liver or kidney cancer.

The CDR3, as DNA: TGTGCCAGCAGCTCCCGGCGCGTGCTAGCGGGATCGAACACCGGGGAGCTGTTTTTT. Translating it yields CASSSRRVLAGSNTGELFF. This chain links TRBV7-8 with TRBJ2-2; the match to TRBD2 covers 9 bases. Germline assignment: CDR1 SGHVS and CDR2 FQNEAQ. CDR3 length equals 19 residues. V dropped 4 bases and J dropped 0; count of bases not matched to a gene: 12.